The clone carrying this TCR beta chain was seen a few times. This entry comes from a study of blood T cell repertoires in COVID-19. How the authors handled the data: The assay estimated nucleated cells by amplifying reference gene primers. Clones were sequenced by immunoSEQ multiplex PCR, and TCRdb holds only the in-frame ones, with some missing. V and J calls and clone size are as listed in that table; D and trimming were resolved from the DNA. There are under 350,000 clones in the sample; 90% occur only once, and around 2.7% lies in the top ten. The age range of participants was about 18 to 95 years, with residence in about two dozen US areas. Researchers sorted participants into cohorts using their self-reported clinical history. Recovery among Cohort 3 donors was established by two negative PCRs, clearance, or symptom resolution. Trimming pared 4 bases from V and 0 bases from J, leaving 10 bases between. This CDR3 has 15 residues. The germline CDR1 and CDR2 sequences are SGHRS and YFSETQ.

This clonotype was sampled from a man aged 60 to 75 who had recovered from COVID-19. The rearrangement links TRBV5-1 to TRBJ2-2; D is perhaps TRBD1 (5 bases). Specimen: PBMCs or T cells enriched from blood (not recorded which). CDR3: CASSPGHANTGELFF. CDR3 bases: TGCGCCAGCAGCCCCGGACACGCGAACACCGGGGAGCTGTTTTTT.